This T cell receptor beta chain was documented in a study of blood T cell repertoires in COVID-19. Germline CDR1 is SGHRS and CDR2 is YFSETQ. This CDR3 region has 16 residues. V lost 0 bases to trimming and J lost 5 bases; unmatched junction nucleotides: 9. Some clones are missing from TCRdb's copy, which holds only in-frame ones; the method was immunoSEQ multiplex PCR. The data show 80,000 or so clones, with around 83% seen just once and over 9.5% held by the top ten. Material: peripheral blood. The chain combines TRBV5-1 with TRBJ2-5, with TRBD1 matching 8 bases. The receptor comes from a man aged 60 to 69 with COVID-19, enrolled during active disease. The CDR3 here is CASSLAGAGGHETQYF. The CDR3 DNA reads TGCGCCAGCAGCTTGGCCGGGGCAGGGGGCCACGAGACCCAGTACTTC.